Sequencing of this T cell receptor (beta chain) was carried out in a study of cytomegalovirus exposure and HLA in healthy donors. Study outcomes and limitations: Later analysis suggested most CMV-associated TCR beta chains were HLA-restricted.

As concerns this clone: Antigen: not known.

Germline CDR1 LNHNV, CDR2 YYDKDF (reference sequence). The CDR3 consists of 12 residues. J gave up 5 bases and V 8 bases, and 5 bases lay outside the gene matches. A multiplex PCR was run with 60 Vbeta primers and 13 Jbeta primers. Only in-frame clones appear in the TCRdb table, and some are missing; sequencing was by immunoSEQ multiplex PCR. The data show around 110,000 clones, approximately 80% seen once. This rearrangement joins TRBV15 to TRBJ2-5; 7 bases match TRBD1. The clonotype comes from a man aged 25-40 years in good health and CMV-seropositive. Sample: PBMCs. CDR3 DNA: TGTGCCACCTCAGGGGGTTGGGAGACCCAGTACTTC. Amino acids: CATSGGWETQYF.